The rows below give T cell receptor beta chains drawn from one sample of a study of monozygotic twins with cystic fibrosis. Repertoires were generated with immunoSEQ multiplex PCR, while TCRdb's copy carries only in-frame clones and drops some. Here the sample spans about 35,000 clones, just over 65% being singletons. The sequencing input was blood. The source of these receptors is a girl aged 10 to 17 with cystic fibrosis. CDR3s include the opening cysteine and the closing phenylalanine or tryptophan. Clone size is stated in some rows and not others, as once, few, many or a class when expanded.

abundance | j_gene | v_gene | CDR3aa
- | TRBJ1-1 | TRBV5-1 | CASSSGGQSTEAFF
once | TRBJ1-4 | TRBV7-2 | CASSPGGSEKLFF
few | TRBJ1-2 | TRBV7-9 | CASSSTGNYGYTF
- | TRBJ1-5 | TRBV27 | CASSLRGSNQPQHF
few | TRBJ1-5 | TRBV7-8 | CASSLAATGVNQPQHF
- | TRBJ2-1 | TRBV5-1 | CASSTSSNTYNEQFF
few | TRBJ1-1 | TRBV5-1 | CASSRQIQNTEAFF
- | TRBJ2-7 | TRBV27 | CASSLTGTGYEQYF
- | TRBJ2-1 | TRBV14 | CASSQDYSPYNEQFF
- | TRBJ1-4 | TRBV28 | CASSLTRGRMTNEKLFF
- | TRBJ2-1 | TRBV27 | CASGRTRGLAGYNEQFF
- | TRBJ1-5 | TRBV19 | CASSMGTGGLGQPQHF
- | TRBJ1-2 | TRBV9 | CASSPGPRDGYTF
- | TRBJ2-2 | TRBV7-9 | CASSLVVLREYRTGELFF
- | TRBJ2-3 | TRBV6-6 | CASYAREAFTDTQYF
- | TRBJ1-5 | TRBV6-1 | CASSFPSYSNQPQHF
- | TRBJ1-5 | TRBV2 | CASNFGGDQPQHF
- | TRBJ1-1 | TRBV27 | CASSLLGGNTEAFF
few | TRBJ1-5 | TRBV6-5 | CASSYDRAQPQHF
- | TRBJ1-1 | TRBV4-2 | CASSQEPRGSTEAFF
- | TRBJ1-3 | TRBV5-6 | CASSQDRSGNTIYF
- | TRBJ1-2 | TRBV9 | CASSPQTGKNYGYTF
- | TRBJ2-6 | TRBV18 | CASSPRGVESGANVLTF
few | TRBJ2-7 | TRBV4-1 | CASSQTEARGTNEQYF
few | TRBJ1-1 | TRBV5-6 | CASSLEVLNTEAFF
few | TRBJ2-2 | TRBV5-6 | CASSFRGRARTGELFF
- | TRBJ2-7 | TRBV7-2 | CASSSRLAPAYEQYF
- | TRBJ2-6 | TRBV18 | CASSPDAGANVLTF
few | TRBJ1-1 | TRBV10-1 | CASSESRRAEAFF
- | TRBJ2-7 | TRBV4-3 | CASSQDLGNHYEQYF
- | TRBJ2-3 | TRBV5-4 | CASSSKPGLASTDTQYF
once | TRBJ1-1 | TRBV2 | CASGVQGYTEAFF
- | TRBJ2-1 | TRBV5-4 | CASTQGSIMAYNEQFF
- | TRBJ1-1 | TRBV9 | CASSPRQGGNEAFF
- | TRBJ2-1 | TRBV27 | CASRRYNEQFF
few | TRBJ2-2 | TRBV5-1 | CASTGTVNTGELFF
- | TRBJ1-3 | TRBV9 | CASSVFGGSGNTIYF
- | TRBJ1-1 | TRBV5-1 | CASSPRQGTNTEAFF
few | TRBJ1-1 | TRBV15 | CATSRGTGNTEAFF
- | TRBJ2-1 | TRBV4-3 | CASSQTTSEIYNEQFF